This T cell receptor beta chain is drawn from a study of human T cells and chemical hapten exposure. In germline, CDR1 is MNHEY, CDR2 SVGAGI. The CDR3 is 21 amino acids. V trimming: 2 bases; J trimming: 2 bases; junction bases outside the gene matches: 16. In TCRdb, the RACE reads were re-called with MiXCR into one record per CDR3 protein. The sample lists tens of thousands of distinct CDR3 sequences; 7.5% to 9% were seen once. The sample's time point: patch test 1, 2 weeks after DPC sensitization. Sample treatment: therapeutic diphenylcyclopropenone sensitization with weekly scalp DPC. Specimen: whole blood, collected in connection with sensitization to the hapten diphenylcyclopropenone (DPC). This receptor was obtained from a woman aged 25 to 39 with alopecia areata. Some clones in this sample may be carry-over from other donors' samples. The chain links TRBV6-5 to TRBJ2-1; 12 bases are a match to TRBD2. The CDR3 sequence: CASSYQRYRLAGEVTYNEQFF. In nucleotides, the CDR3 is TGTGCCAGCAGTTACCAACGCTATAGACTAGCGGGGGAAGTAACCTACAATGAGCAGTTCTTC.